This T cell receptor beta chain was identified during a study of lymphopenia after photon versus proton radiotherapy. Germline CDR1 and CDR2: MNHEY and SMNVEV (reference sequence). CDR3 length equals 13 residues. With 2 bases removed from V and 7 bases from J, the gap between germline ends came to 11 bases. Assay: immunoSEQ multiplex PCR; the TCRdb copy retains only in-frame clones and omits some. Found here are under 35,000 clones, about 87% of them singletons; the top ten hold more than 12%. The chain recombines TRBV27 with TRBJ1-1, with unresolved D. The sequence was obtained from a woman in her 70s with pancreatic cancer. This specimen was peripheral blood, taken from a patient treated with proton-based radiotherapy. The CDR3 is CASSLGVLREAFF. CDR3 DNA sequence: TGTGCCAGCAGTTTAGGTGTTCTCCGTGAAGCTTTCTTT.